The 14 T cell receptor beta chains reported below all come from one sample, sequenced in a study of blood T cell repertoires in COVID-19. Clones were read by immunoSEQ multiplex PCR, and TCRdb kept only the in-frame ones, dropping some. The data contain about 250,000 clones, 87% of them seen just once; the ten biggest clones take up 3%. Sequencing used peripheral blood. The receptors here all came from a man aged 18-30 years with active or convalescent COVID-19.

This chain uses TRBV6-5 with TRBJ1-5; D may be TRBD1 (5 bases). CDR3 size: 12 residues. Germline CDR1 MNHEY, CDR2 SVGAGI. V shed 5 bases and J shed 12 bases, with 14 bases lying between them. The CDR3 DNA is TGTGCCAGCAGTCCACCAGGGAAGTTCCAGCATTTT. It translates to CASSPPGKFQHF.

This chain joins TRBV7-8 and TRBJ1-5; D is possibly TRBD1 (6 bases). This CDR3 region has 16 residues. Germline values: CDR1 SGHVS, CDR2 FQNEAQ. Trimming took off 1 base at V and 4 bases at J, with 14 bases between the two ends. The CDR3 nucleotides are TGTGCCAGCAGCTTAGGCAGGACAGTGTATAATCAGCCCCAGCATTTT. Translation: CASSLGRTVYNQPQHF.

This clone has a single count. The J gene is TRBJ2-7, the V gene TRBV29-1; TRBD1 might be the D (5 bases). In germline, CDR1 is SQVTM, CDR2 ANQGSEA. This CDR3 is 13 amino acids long. V dropped 7 bases and J dropped 0 bases, with 13 bases sitting between them. The CDR3 spells CSARGSFSYEQYF. In DNA, the CDR3 is TGCAGCGCTAGGGGTAGTTTCTCCTACGAGCAGTACTTC.

J is TRBJ1-2 and V is TRBV28; 7 bases fit TRBD1. The V gene end was trimmed by 0 bases and the J gene end by 2 bases; junction bases not matched to a gene: 3. Germline V gene data show CDR1 as MDHEN and CDR2 as SYDVKM. This CDR3 spans 15 amino acids. The CDR3 spells CASSLWAGGNYGYTF. The CDR3 DNA reads as TGTGCCAGCAGTTTATGGGCAGGGGGGAACTATGGCTACACCTTC.

The CDR3 is CATSDATSGVAEQFF. The CDR3 region has the DNA TGTGCCACCAGTGATGCCACTAGCGGGGTTGCTGAGCAGTTCTTC. The rearrangement links TRBV24-1 to TRBJ2-1, with TRBD2 identical over 10 bases. Trimming took 3 bases from V and 9 from J; bases not matched to a gene: 7. The germline V gene has CDR1 KGHDR and CDR2 SFDVKD. This CDR3 region has 15 residues.

The rearrangement uses TRBV27 and TRBJ2-5, with TRBD2 as a possible D gene (6 bases). The CDR3 spans 12 residues. Germline lookup yields CDR1 MNHEY and CDR2 SMNVEV (reference sequence). Trimming took off 2 bases at V and 5 bases at J, with 6 bases between the two ends. The CDR3 nucleotides read TGTGCCAGCAGTTTAGCGGGGGAGACCCAGTACTTC. The encoded protein is CASSLAGETQYF.

The chain has TRBV4-3 and TRBJ2-2; no definite D call. The length of the CDR3 is 15 residues. V lost 4 bases to trimming and J lost 6 bases, with 15 bases between them. Per the germline V gene, CDR1 is LGHNA and CDR2 is YSLEER. CDR3 DNA sequence: TGCGCCAGCAGCCCCCGAAAGACTCAACCCGGGGAGCTGTTTTTT. This translates into CASSPRKTQPGELFF.

The chain combines TRBV6-5 with TRBJ1-1; D possibly corresponds to TRBD1 (5 bases). The CDR3 has 13 amino acids. Germline V gene sequence: CDR1 MNHEY, CDR2 SVGAGI. Trimming took 6 bases from V and 1 from J, leaving 9 bases between them. The CDR3 sequence is CASRGHQNTEAFF. CDR3 sequence (DNA): TGTGCCAGCAGGGGGCATCAGAACACTGAAGCTTTCTTT.

This chain uses TRBV3-1 (or the pseudogene TRBV3-2) with TRBJ1-6, with TRBD1 matching over 7 bases. The ends lost 4 bases at V and 6 bases at J; junction bases unmatched: 6. The germline CDR1 and CDR2 sequences are LGHDT and YNNKEL (reference sequence). The CDR3 has 15 residues. This chain's CDR3 is CASSRDRVVNSPLHF. The CDR3 region has the DNA TGTGCCAGCAGCCGCGACAGGGTGGTTAATTCACCCCTCCACTTT.

V usage is TRBV12-3 or TRBV12-4 and J usage is TRBJ1-1; D is undetermined. Trimming left V 2 bases short and J 0 bases short, with 4 bases between. The CDR3 totals 13 residues. The CDR3 loop is CASSLLLNTEAFF. The CDR3 DNA follows: TGTGCCAGCAGTTTACTGTTGAACACTGAAGCTTTCTTT.

The sample holds one count of this clone. The CDR3 sequence: CASSYSPRTNLYGYTF. For the CDR3, the DNA is TGTGCCAGCAGTTACTCGCCCAGGACTAACCTCTATGGCTACACCTTC. This chain links TRBV6-5 with TRBJ1-2; D is unclear. Germline CDR1 reads MNHEY; CDR2 reads SVGAGI. The CDR3 length is 16 residues. Trimming cost V 0 bases and J 4 bases, with 15 bases left between them.

This clone was recorded only once. The chain carries TRBV15 and TRBJ1-4; D remains unclear. Trimming took off 7 bases at V and 10 bases at J, with 4 bases between the two ends. There are 9 residues in the CDR3. Germline V gives CDR1 LNHNV, CDR2 YYDKDF (reference sequence). The DNA for the CDR3 is TGTGCCACCATCCGAAAACTGTTTTTT. It translates to CATIRKLFF.

This sequence joins TRBV5-1 and TRBJ1-1; D is undetermined. Germline loops: CDR1 SGHRS, CDR2 YFSETQ. V lost 4 bases, J lost 0 bases, and 10 bases lay in between. The CDR3 covers 14 residues. The CDR3 loop reads CASSPTRMNTEAFF. CDR3 bases: TGCGCCAGCAGCCCGACAAGGATGAACACTGAAGCTTTCTTT. Full variable domain (outside the CDR3, taken from reference TRBV5-1 and TRBJ1-1): KAGVTQTPRYLIKTRGQQVTLSCSPISGHRSVSWYQQTPGQGLQFLFEYFSETQRNKGNFPGRFSGRQFSNSRSEMNVSTLELGDSALYLCASSPTRMNTEAFFGQGTRLTVV.

This clone was detected only a few times. This chain links TRBV29-1 with TRBJ2-7; 10 bases line up with TRBD2. Germline CDR1 is SQVTM and CDR2 is ANQGSEA. V dropped 5 bases and J dropped 0; count of bases not matched to a gene: 10. This CDR3 spans 16 amino acids. Here the CDR3 reads CSVLGSGRESSYEQYF. CDR3 sequence (DNA): TGCAGCGTTCTGGGAAGCGGGAGGGAAAGCTCCTACGAGCAGTACTTC.